This TCR beta chain is drawn from a study of cytomegalovirus exposure and HLA in healthy donors. Notes on the study in general: CMV antigen specificity was confirmed in vitro for three CMV-associated chains. The authors enumerated over 150 TCR beta chains as linked to cytomegalovirus.

Sequenced by immunoSEQ multiplex PCR; TCRdb stores in-frame clones only, minus some. The sample records 150,000 to 200,000 clones, around 88% being singletons. As to this clone: Its antigen is as yet unknown.

This CDR3 contains 15 residues. Germline V CDR1 and CDR2: SGHDT, YYEEEE. After removal of 4 bases from V and 8 bases from J, the junction contained 11 bases not matched to a gene. V and J are TRBV5-6 and TRBJ1-4, with TRBD1 matching over 7 bases. This TCR came from a woman under 30 in good health and CMV-seronegative. The source material was PBMCs. The DNA of the CDR3 is TGTGCCAGCAGCCCTCGGGGCCAGGGGGTAGAAAAACTGTTTTTT. Translation gives CASSPRGQGVEKLFF.